One T cell receptor (beta chain) is described in this entry. A few counts support this clonotype. Its recognized antigen is unknown. Qualities for individual bases were not recorded, and no much larger clone is one base off. The data are from a study of T-cell memory formation after mild COVID-19 (dated by TCRdb to the early 2020s). Regarding the study in general: TCR sequence clusters from the two donors were largely donor specific. Two young, previously healthy adult volunteers made up the cohort, one male and one female. In two donors, T-cell clones that expanded and contracted after mild COVID-19 were followed by sequencing TCRalpha and TCRbeta repertoires longitudinally. Results the study describes overall, beyond this receptor: Some responding clones were detected in pre-infection memory, suggesting pre-existing cross-reactive memory T cells joined the SARS-CoV-2 response. SARS-CoV-2 specificity of the second-wave clones peaking on day 37 was not confirmed. Contracting CD4+ clones turned up mainly in the CM and EM memory subsets, whereas EMRA was where CD8+ clones were enriched. From day 15 to 85, contracting clones showed balanced CD4/CD8 phenotypes, whereas a second wave of clones that expanded from day 15 to 37 leaned towards CD4+. The study included only a couple of mild cases, and larger cohorts that include severe cases with pre-infection samples were judged to be necessary.

Reading from cysteine to phenylalanine, the CDR3 counts 13 amino acids. Of all the DNA, just the CDR3 is kept, 39 bases in frame from base 1. The junction shows trimming of 5 bases on V and 2 bases on J, plus 9 bases between the germline ends. Per the germline V gene, SGHTA is the CDR1 and FQGNSA is the CDR2. Ficoll-Paque density gradient centrifugation was the method used to isolate PBMCs. Sequencing relied on an Illumina NovaSeq 6000. TCRalpha and TCRbeta cDNA libraries were built by 5'RACE with constant-segment primers, adding sample barcodes and unique molecular identifiers. Trizol reagent was used to extract RNA from every sample. Libraries were amplified in two PCR steps, with a second sample barcode and Illumina TruSeq adapters added in the second step. Sequencing of the libraries was done on an Illumina NovaSeq, producing 2 x 150 bp paired-end reads. Per the authors' processing: Demultiplexing of reads and collapsing into UMI-guided consensus sequences were performed with migec v1.2.7. Using mixcr v2.1.11, the UMI consensuses were aligned to TRA and TRB V and J templates and assembled into clonotypes. A clonotype was counted as expanded or contracted only when both edgeR and NoisET called the clonotype significant, with the noise models trained on biological replicates. For edgeR calls, the thresholds were a false discovery rate-adjusted p below 0.01 and a log2 fold-change of 1. As an exploratory analysis of dynamics, max-normalized trajectories of the 1000 most abundant clonotypes were examined with PCA combined with hierarchical clustering. The CD4 or CD8 phenotype of responding clones was assigned using the separately sequenced CD4+ and CD8+ repertoires. TCRdb reworked the public reads: Q25 trimming with fastp, MiXCR clone assembly, productive beta chains retained. CDR3 protein duplicates are merged, each entry listing the most common genes and DNA. V and J calls and clone size were set by TCRdb, not the authors. This sample is represented by about 180,000 distinct CDR3 sequences; less than 20% of them were singletons. The top ten clones comprise about 4% of the sample.

This receptor chain uses TRBV7-2 and TRBJ2-5; a weak D assignment points to TRBD1 (5 bases agree). The receptor comes from a young man who had mild COVID-19 (a few samples of this study predate the infection). The sample titles of this study are shuffled in the database, so cell type and time point are left out; the donor was told from shared clones. Sequencing was done on a sample of PBMCs or a T cell subset sorted from them (not recorded which). CDR3 reads: CASSTDRQETQYF. The sequenced DNA: TGTGCCAGCAGCACCGACAGACAAGAGACCCAGTACTTC.